The 4 T cell receptor beta chains below all came from one sample that was sequenced in a study of shared clonotypes between healthy human individuals. This table comes from immunoSEQ multiplex PCR, and its TCRdb copy is limited to in-frame clones, with some not included. The repertoire holds about 480,000 clones, with over 75% as singletons. Sequenced material: PBMCs. The receptors derive from a woman between 40 and 55 years old in good health. Some clones in this sample may be carry-over from other donors' samples.

With respect to this clone: An end of the junction differs from the germline gene, which may be a read error. This CDR3 is also generated by other DNA sequences in the sample. The chain carries TRBV2 and TRBJ2-2, with TRBD1 identical over 8 bases. In germline, CDR1 is SNHLY, CDR2 FYNNEI. The length of the CDR3 is 14 residues. Here the CDR3 reads CASSARGHTGELFF. The CDR3 DNA sequence: TGTGCCAGCAGTGCCAGGGGGCACACCGGGGAGCTATTTTTT.

The chain carries TRBV11-2 and TRBJ2-3; TRBD2 matches at 8 bases. The V gene end was trimmed by 3 bases and the J gene end by 4 bases; junction bases not matched to a gene: 0. Germline V lookup: CDR1 SGHAT, CDR2 FQNNGV. The CDR3 is 13 residues long. Here the CDR3 DNA reads TGTGCCAGCAGCTTGGGACTAGCAGATACGCAGTATTTT. This sequence encodes CASSLGLADTQYF.

The J gene is TRBJ2-3, the V gene TRBV14, with D possibly TRBD2 on 5 matching bases. The CDR3 runs to 15 residues. Germline-derived CDR1 and CDR2 are SGHDN and FVKESK. The V end was cut by 7 bases, the J end by 1 base, with 15 bases between. The CDR3 reads CASNTGEEGTDTQYF. CDR3 DNA: TGTGCCAGCAACACCGGGGAAGAAGGCACAGATACGCAGTATTTT.

The chain recombines TRBV7-9 with TRBJ2-7; maybe TRBD1 (5 bases). Trimming left V 1 base short and J 4 bases short, with 8 bases between. The CDR3 consists of 13 residues. Germline assignment: CDR1 SEHNR and CDR2 FQNEAQ (reference sequence). DNA of the CDR3: TGTGCCAGCAGCTTAGGCAGGGAATACGAGCAGTACTTC. Amino acid sequence: CASSLGREYEQYF. Supplemented by reference TRBV7-9 and TRBJ2-7, the full variable domain reads DTGVSQNPRHKITKRGQNVTFRCDPISEHNRLYWYRQTLGQGPEFLTYFQNEAQLEKSRLLSDRFSAERPKGSFSTLEIQRTEQGDSAMYLCASSLGREYEQYFGPGTRLTVT.